This is a list of T cell receptor beta chains from one sample in a study of T-cell reconstitution after alpha-beta-depleted transplantation in children. Each CDR3 protein gets one entry after TCRdb re-called the PCR reads with MiXCR. The sample lists 380,000 or so distinct CDR3 sequences; 13% were seen once. The material was PBMCs, obtained from the stem cell graft. These receptors originate from a human donor who donated a stem cell graft to a child with Fanconi anemia. The CDR3 runs from the conserved cysteine through the conserved F or W. Fields, in order: V gene, J gene, CDR3 protein.

TRBV12-3/TRBV12-4	TRBJ1-6	CASSSRGPRSPLHF
TRBV18	TRBJ1-5	CASSPGALSNQPQHF
TRBV5-1	TRBJ2-2	CASSIQESTGELFF
TRBV6-5	TRBJ2-5	CASSYRAGQETQYF
TRBV3-1	TRBJ2-2	CASSLTQGWELFF
TRBV19	TRBJ1-1	CASSIAGGMSTEAFF
TRBV4-3	TRBJ1-3	CASSQQEGAAGNTIYF
TRBV20-1	TRBJ2-3	CSAILAGGGSDTQYF
TRBV19	TRBJ1-1	CASRSPTEAFF
TRBV11-2	TRBJ2-7	CASSLDPREQYF
TRBV5-1	TRBJ2-5	CASSQAPNGAETQYF
TRBV5-1	TRBJ2-1	CASSLYLRAVPGNEQFF
TRBV3-1	TRBJ2-7	CASSPIGSGGSYEQYF
TRBV20-1	TRBJ2-1	CSARVRAGASQFF
TRBV5-1	TRBJ1-2	CASSDLQGGDGYTF
TRBV5-1	TRBJ1-1	CASSSGQLANTEAFF
TRBV15	TRBJ1-5	CATSRDWQPQHF
TRBV15	TRBJ2-7	CATSRDRVNSDEQYF
TRBV4-3	TRBJ1-2	CASSPQDSRANYGYTF
TRBV18	TRBJ2-7	CASSPQGAPSREQYF
TRBV7-9	TRBJ1-2	CASSQGAENYGYTF
TRBV12-3/TRBV12-4	TRBJ2-5	CASSFSGTVGWTQYF
TRBV20-1	TRBJ2-7	CSAHWTSGGPGVEQYF
TRBV28	TRBJ2-5	CASRDRNGGETQYF
TRBV4-3	TRBJ1-1	CASSQDVSRDRAAFF
TRBV20-1	TRBJ2-3	CSAQGLAGGYTQYF
TRBV4-1	TRBJ1-6	CASSIRQANSPLHF
TRBV29-1	TRBJ2-2	CSGLVAAGELFF
TRBV20-1	TRBJ2-7	CSASGPRDRGADPYEQYF
TRBV11-2	TRBJ2-1	CASSHADLGDEQFF
TRBV6-1	TRBJ2-7	CASSRTGQNSYEQYF
TRBV5-5	TRBJ2-2	CASSPGQGITGELFF
TRBV10-3	TRBJ2-1	CAIGDRGTYNEQFF
TRBV6-1	TRBJ2-7	CASRSPGGTGHYEQYF
TRBV29-1	TRBJ2-2	CSVDNRTLRCTGELFF
TRBV3-1	TRBJ1-3	CASSQSPGFGNTIYF
TRBV6-1	TRBJ1-1	CASRIYLGETEAFF
TRBV28	TRBJ1-1	CATKGTGDTEAFF
TRBV29-1	TRBJ2-2	CSVVLQGVIGELFF
TRBV4-1	TRBJ1-4	CASSYPGKTNEKLFF
TRBV25-1	TRBJ2-3	CASSESRGSTDTQYF
TRBV28	TRBJ2-1	CASTLRGSYNEQFF
TRBV4-2	TRBJ2-7	CASSQLGVAGASYEQYF
TRBV5-1	TRBJ2-1	CASSLLPDYNEQFF
TRBV18	TRBJ2-3	CASSATGGAVRYF
TRBV5-1	TRBJ2-7	CASSGGQWGGEQYF
TRBV5-6	TRBJ1-1	CASSLAGGTDNTEAFF
TRBV4-3	TRBJ2-2	CASSQDWARGSTGELFF
TRBV12-3/TRBV12-4	TRBJ2-7	CASSLGVSLSYEQYF
TRBV6-2/TRBV6-3	TRBJ2-3	CASSLSSGGPDTQYF
TRBV6-1	TRBJ1-1	CASSPRGRTEAFF
TRBV6-1	TRBJ1-4	CASSQFPVGEKLFF
TRBV6-5	TRBJ1-2	CASSKTGGAYGYTF